Following are 10 T cell receptor beta chains from one sample sequenced in a study of T cell repertoires in ileal Crohn's disease. Measured with immunoSEQ multiplex PCR; TCRdb has only the in-frame clones, and not every one. The sample consists of roughly 30,000 clones, over 75% of them appearing once. Sequencing input: ileal tissue. The receptors shown here come from an adult with Crohn's disease.

The V and J genes are TRBV6-1 and TRBJ1-5, with no clear D. Germline CDR1 is MNHNS and CDR2 is SASEGT. The CDR3 loop spans 13 amino acids. V gave up 6 bases and J gave up 5 bases, with 11 bases separating them. The CDR3 DNA sequence: TGTGCCAGCAGAGGCGGGTTTTATCAGCCCCAGCATTTT. Translated, it gives CASRGGFYQPQHF.

This clone was counted a single time. The rearrangement uses TRBV6-5 and TRBJ2-7, with 7 bases matching TRBD1. The CDR3 runs to 15 residues. From germline, CDR1 is MNHEY and CDR2 SVGAGI. V trimming: 5 bases; J trimming: 2 bases; junction bases outside the gene matches: 9. The CDR3, as DNA: TGTGCCAGCAGTCTAACAGGGGTGCCCACCTACGAGCAGTACTTC. The encoded protein is CASSLTGVPTYEQYF.

This chain joins TRBV5-1 and TRBJ1-2, with 10 bases aligning to TRBD1. Germline V gene data show CDR1 as SGHRS and CDR2 as YFSETQ. CDR3 length: 15 residues. J gave up 3 bases and V 5 bases, and 7 bases lay outside the gene matches. The CDR3 DNA sequence: TGCGCCAGCAGGTCCCCCGGGACAGGGGACTATGGCTACACCTTC. Amino acids: CASRSPGTGDYGYTF.

V is TRBV11-2 and J is TRBJ2-2; D possibly corresponds to TRBD2 (6 bases). V dropped 7 bases and J dropped 3 bases, with 12 bases sitting between them. Germline CDR1 is SGHAT and CDR2 is FQNNGV. CDR3 length: 14 amino acids. The CDR3 DNA sequence: TGTGCCAGCACCGAGTGGGAGGACACCGGGGAGCTGTTTTTT. This gives the protein CASTEWEDTGELFF. Full variable domain (rest looked up from reference TRBV11-2 and TRBJ2-2): EAGVAQSPRYKIIEKRQSVAFWCNPISGHATLYWYQQILGQGPKLLIQFQNNGVVDDSQLPKDRFSAERLKGVDSTLKIQPAKLEDSAVYLCASTEWEDTGELFFGEGSRLTVL.

V usage is TRBV2 and J usage is TRBJ2-3; D may be TRBD1 (6 bases). Trimming removed 8 bases at V and 0 bases at J, with 15 bases between. Germline CDR1 and CDR2: SNHLY and FYNNEI. The CDR3 loop spans 15 amino acids. CDR3 DNA sequence: TGTGCCAGCGGACCACAGGGATTTAGCACAGATACGCAGTATTTT. Amino acid sequence: CASGPQGFSTDTQYF.

This chain uses TRBV5-6 with TRBJ1-1; 12 bases line up with TRBD1. CDR3 length: 15 residues. CDR1 is SGHDT, CDR2 YYEEEE, per germline. With 3 bases clipped from V and 4 bases from J, the junction kept 4 bases outside the gene matches. CDR3 bases: TGTGCCAGCAGCTACGGGACAGGGGGCGGCACTGAAGCTTTCTTT. As protein: CASSYGTGGGTEAFF.

V and J are TRBV5-1 and TRBJ2-3, with a possible D match to TRBD2 (7 bases). This CDR3 has 16 amino acids. V dropped 0 bases and J dropped 3 bases, with 14 bases sitting between them. CDR1 SGHRS and CDR2 YFSETQ come from the germline V gene. Here the CDR3 reads CASSLAGAGGTDTQYF. CDR3 bases: TGCGCCAGCAGCTTGGCAGGGGCCGGGGGGACAGATACGCAGTATTTT.

The chain carries TRBV5-4 and TRBJ1-2; 7 bases are shared with TRBD1. The CDR3 sequence is 14 residues long. Looked up from germline, CDR1 is SGHNT and CDR2 is YYREEE (reference sequence). The V segment lost 6 bases and the J segment 2 bases; nucleotides outside the gene matches: 7. This chain's CDR3 is CASTRQGPNYGYTF. In DNA, the CDR3 is TGTGCCAGCACGCGACAGGGACCCAACTATGGCTACACCTTC.

This clone turned up a few times. The chain is built from TRBV5-6 and TRBJ2-2, with D perhaps matching TRBD2 (6 bases). The V gene's germline CDR1 is SGHDT and CDR2 YYEEEE. Trimming left V 4 bases short and J 4 bases short, with 14 bases between. The CDR3 consists of 15 residues. In DNA, the CDR3 is TGTGCCAGCAGCCCTTACGGGCGGGGCACCGGGGAGCTGTTTTTT. It translates to CASSPYGRGTGELFF.

This clone has more than one count but fewer than ten. The rearrangement uses TRBV5-1 and TRBJ1-2; a weak D match, TRBD1 (6 bases). This CDR3 is 14 amino acids long. CDR1 is SGHRS and CDR2 is YFSETQ in the germline V gene. Trimming left V 0 bases short and J 7 bases short, with 13 bases between. The CDR3 DNA is TGCGCCAGCAGCTTGGAGCAGGGGTCAAGTGGCTACACCTTC. This codes for CASSLEQGSSGYTF.